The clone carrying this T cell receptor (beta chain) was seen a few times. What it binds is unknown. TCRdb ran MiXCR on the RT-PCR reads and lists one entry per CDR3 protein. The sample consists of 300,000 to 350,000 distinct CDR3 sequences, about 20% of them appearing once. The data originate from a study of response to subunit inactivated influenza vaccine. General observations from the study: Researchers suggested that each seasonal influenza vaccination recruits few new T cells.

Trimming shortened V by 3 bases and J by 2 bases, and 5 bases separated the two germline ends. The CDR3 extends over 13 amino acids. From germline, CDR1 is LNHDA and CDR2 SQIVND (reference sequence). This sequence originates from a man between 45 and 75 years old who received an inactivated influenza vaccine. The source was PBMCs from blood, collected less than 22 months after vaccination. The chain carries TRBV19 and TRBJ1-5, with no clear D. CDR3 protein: CASSIRGNQPQHF. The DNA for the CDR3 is TGTGCCAGTAGTATTCGGGGCAATCAGCCCCAGCATTTT.